This TCR beta chain stems from a study of control samples from healthy donors and cancer patients. Here immunoSEQ multiplex PCR was the method, and the copy in TCRdb shows in-frame clones only, minus some. The sample holds over 150,000 clones; 85% to 95% are singletons and the top ten take 1.4%. Sequenced input: blood. This TCR was recovered from a man aged 25 to 45 in good health.

This CDR3 is CASRKPGLAGDTYEQYF. CDR3 bases: TGTGCCAGCAGAAAACCGGGACTAGCGGGAGATACATACGAGCAGTACTTC. The chain employs TRBV11-2 and TRBJ2-7; 14 bases map to TRBD2. The germline V gene has CDR1 SGHAT and CDR2 FQNNGV. The CDR3 length is 17 residues. Trimming took 6 bases from V and 4 from J; bases not matched to a gene: 11. The whole variable domain, remainder taken from reference TRBV11-2 and TRBJ2-7, is EAGVAQSPRYKIIEKRQSVAFWCNPISGHATLYWYQQILGQGPKLLIQFQNNGVVDDSQLPKDRFSAERLKGVDSTLKIQPAKLEDSAVYLCASRKPGLAGDTYEQYFGPGTRLTVT.